These 11 T cell receptor beta chains came from one sample sequenced in a study of beta chain features in type 1 diabetes. What was sequenced were expressed TCRB transcripts, since all of the isolated RNA had been reverse transcribed. Only in-frame clones appear in the TCRdb table, and some are missing; sequencing was by immunoSEQ multiplex PCR. The table includes around 140,000 clones, about 10% detected once. The material sequenced was naive CD4+ T cells from blood. Receptor source: a man aged 18 to 29 in good health.

This clone was picked up a small number of times. The CDR3 nucleotides are TGTGCCAGCAGTTTCGACAGGGTAGAAGGTCAGCCCCAGCATTTT. This translates into CASSFDRVEGQPQHF. J is TRBJ1-5 and V is TRBV27; 7 bases are a match to TRBD1. The germline CDR1 and CDR2 sequences are MNHEY and SMNVEV (reference sequence). The ends lost 3 bases at V and 6 bases at J; junction bases unmatched: 8. This CDR3 has 15 amino acids.

This clone has more than one count but fewer than ten. The chain uses TRBV19 and TRBJ2-7; 10 bases map to TRBD1. This CDR3 has 14 residues. J gave up 5 bases and V 9 bases, and 10 bases lay outside the gene matches. Germline V gives CDR1 LNHDA, CDR2 SQIVND (reference sequence). The CDR3, as DNA: TGTGCCAGCATTGCCGGGACAGGGGACCACGAGCAGTACTTC. Amino acids: CASIAGTGDHEQYF.

The CDR3 is CASSLAGRYLNQPQHF. The CDR3 DNA sequence: TGTGCCAGCAGCTTGGCCGGTCGGTATCTGAATCAGCCCCAGCATTTT. The V and J genes are TRBV5-6 and TRBJ1-5; D is ambiguous. The CDR3 covers 16 residues. Germline CDR1 is SGHDT and CDR2 is YYEEEE. V lost 0 bases to trimming and J lost 4 bases, with 14 bases between them.

The chain couples TRBV15 to TRBJ2-5; TRBD2 matches at 10 bases. The CDR3 is made up of 15 amino acids. Looked up from germline, CDR1 is LNHNV and CDR2 is YYDKDF (reference sequence). V dropped 4 bases and J dropped 2; count of bases not matched to a gene: 4. Here the CDR3 DNA reads TGTGCCACCAGCAAGCGGGGGGGCGGTCAAGAGACCCAGTACTTC. Translating gives CATSKRGGGQETQYF.

The V and J genes are TRBV23-1 and TRBJ1-1, with 7 nucleotides matching TRBD1. TRBV23-1 belongs to the ORF category, with a function that is uncertain. V lost 4 bases and J lost 5; bases outside the gene matches: 7. This CDR3 region has 14 residues. The CDR3 coding sequence is TGCGCCAGCAGTCGAAACAGGGGAAGAACTGAAGCTTTCTTT. Encoded protein: CASSRNRGRTEAFF.

This clone was detected only a few times. V usage is TRBV2 and J usage is TRBJ2-3; D might be TRBD2 (7 bases). The CDR3 length is 14 residues. From germline, CDR1 is SNHLY and CDR2 FYNNEI. Trimming shortened V by 6 bases and J by 1 base, and 11 bases separated the two germline ends. CDR3 loop: CASRGGPGTDTQYF. The CDR3 coding sequence is TGTGCCAGCAGGGGGGGGCCGGGCACAGATACGCAGTATTTT.

The chain combines TRBV21-1 with TRBJ2-3; the table gives TRBD1 as D, unverified against the DNA. TRBV21-1 is deemed a pseudogene. CDR3 length: 15 residues. The CDR3 DNA follows: TGTGCCAGCAGCAAACCGAGACAGGGTCCAGATACGCAGTATTTT. It translates to CASSKPRQGPDTQYF.

A few counts support this clone. The chain joins TRBV5-5 to TRBJ1-6, with 9 bases that match TRBD1. From germline, CDR1 is SGHKS and CDR2 YYEKEE (reference sequence). The CDR3 extends over 16 amino acids. J was trimmed by 8 bases and V by 4 bases; bases with no gene match: 10. The CDR3 loop is CASSPPGTGNYSPLHF. For the CDR3, the DNA is TGTGCCAGCAGCCCACCAGGGACAGGGAACTATTCACCCCTCCACTTT.

This rearrangement joins TRBV27 to TRBJ1-2; TRBD1 agrees at 7 bases. This CDR3 region has 15 residues. The junction had 9 bases not matched to a gene; V was cut back by 2 bases and J by 6 bases. Germline V gene data show CDR1 as MNHEY and CDR2 as SMNVEV (reference sequence). CDR3 bases: TGTGCCAGCAGTTTACGAGGGACAGCTCCTCATGGCTACACCTTC. It yields the protein CASSLRGTAPHGYTF.

This chain links TRBV19 with TRBJ1-1; TRBD1 aligns across 9 bases. Germline V gives CDR1 LNHDA, CDR2 SQIVND (reference sequence). The CDR3 runs to 15 residues. J gave up 1 base and V 3 bases, and 3 bases lay outside the gene matches. In nucleotides, the CDR3 is TGTGCCAGTAGTATCAGGGACAGGGCGAACACTGAAGCTTTCTTT. Amino acid sequence: CASSIRDRANTEAFF.

The chain recombines TRBV6-5 with TRBJ2-7; 12 nucleotides line up with TRBD1. J was trimmed by 6 bases and V by 2 bases; bases with no gene match: 2. The CDR3 totals 14 residues. CDR1 is MNHEY and CDR2 is SVGAGI in the germline V gene. The CDR3 region is CASSYGTGGGEQYF. CDR3 nucleotide sequence: TGTGCCAGCAGTTACGGGACAGGGGGCGGCGAGCAGTACTTC.